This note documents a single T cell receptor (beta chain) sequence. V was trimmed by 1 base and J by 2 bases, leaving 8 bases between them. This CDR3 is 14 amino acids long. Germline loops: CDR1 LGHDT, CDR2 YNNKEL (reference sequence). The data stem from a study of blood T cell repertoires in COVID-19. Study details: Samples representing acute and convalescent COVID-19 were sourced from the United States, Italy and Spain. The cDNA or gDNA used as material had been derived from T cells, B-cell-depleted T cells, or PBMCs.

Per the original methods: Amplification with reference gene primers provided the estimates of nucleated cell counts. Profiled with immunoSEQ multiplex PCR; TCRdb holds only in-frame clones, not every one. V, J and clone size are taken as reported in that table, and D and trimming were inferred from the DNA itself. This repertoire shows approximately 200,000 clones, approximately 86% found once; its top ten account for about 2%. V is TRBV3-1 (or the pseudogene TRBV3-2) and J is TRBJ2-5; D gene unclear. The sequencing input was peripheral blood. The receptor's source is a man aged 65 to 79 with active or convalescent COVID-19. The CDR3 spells CASSQARPQETQYF. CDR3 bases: TGTGCCAGCAGCCAAGCGCGGCCGCAAGAGACCCAGTACTTC.